Listed here are 19 T cell receptor beta chains from one sample, sequenced in a study of cytomegalovirus exposure and HLA in healthy donors. 60 Vbeta and 13 Jbeta primers were used in PCR. Generated by immunoSEQ multiplex PCR, the TCRdb table keeps only in-frame clones and is missing some. This sample has roughly 130,000 clones, with roughly 88% found just once. The sequenced sample consisted of PBMCs. The source is a boy aged 10-17 years in good health and CMV-seronegative.

The chain carries TRBV27 and TRBJ2-5; 11 bases fit TRBD2. The CDR3 is made up of 18 amino acids. Trimming at V came to 2 bases and at J to 4 bases, leaving 12 bases not matched to a gene. From germline, CDR1 is MNHEY and CDR2 SMNVEV (reference sequence). CDR3 DNA sequence: TGTGCCAGCAGTTTAGTACTAGCGGGGGATGCTTCGTTAGAGACCCAGTACTTC. Protein product: CASSLVLAGDASLETQYF.

The chain is built from TRBV6-4 and TRBJ2-7; TRBD2 might be the D (5 bases). The V and J ends lost 4 bases and 2 bases respectively, with 18 bases between them. Germline values: CDR1 MRHNA, CDR2 SNTAGT. The CDR3 spans 16 residues. For the CDR3, the DNA is TGTGCCAGCAGTGTCTCCTCTGGGCTAGCCACCTACGAGCAGTACTTC. Its translation: CASSVSSGLATYEQYF.

The CDR3 reads CASSETRGNTEAFF. CDR3 coding DNA: TGTGCCAGCAGTGAAACCAGGGGGAACACTGAAGCTTTCTTT. V usage is TRBV25-1 and J usage is TRBJ1-1; D is perhaps TRBD1 (6 bases). The CDR3 has 14 residues. Per germline, CDR1 MGHDK and CDR2 SYGVNS. Deletions cut 2 bases from V and 1 base from J, with 8 bases between.

The chain uses TRBV29-1 and TRBJ1-3, with unresolved D. This CDR3 contains 16 residues. The germline V gene has CDR1 SQVTM and CDR2 ANQGSEA. Trimming shortened V by 6 bases and J by 6 bases, and 24 bases separated the two germline ends. CDR3 sequence reads: CSVSLGGEGRENTIYF. In DNA form, the CDR3 reads TGCAGCGTATCCCTAGGCGGAGAGGGAAGAGAAAACACCATATATTTT.

This chain connects TRBV5-6 to TRBJ2-2; D call uncertain. V dropped 0 bases and J dropped 2 bases, with 8 bases sitting between them. Germline-derived CDR1 and CDR2 are SGHDT and YYEEEE. The CDR3 contains 15 residues. The CDR3 DNA sequence: TGTGCCAGCAGCTTGGTGGGCCATAACACCGGGGAGCTGTTTTTT. Protein: CASSLVGHNTGELFF. The full variable domain, with the rest looked up from reference TRBV5-6 and TRBJ2-2, is DAGVTQSPTHLIKTRGQQVTLRCSPKSGHDTVSWYQQALGQGPQFIFQYYEEEERQRGNFPDRFSGHQFPNYSSELNVNALLLGDSALYLCASSLVGHNTGELFFGEGSRLTVL.

The rearrangement joins TRBV27 to TRBJ2-2; 9 positions agree with TRBD1. CDR3 length: 17 amino acids. J gave up 0 bases and V 8 bases, and 10 bases lay outside the gene matches. Per germline, CDR1 MNHEY and CDR2 SMNVEV (reference sequence). This chain's CDR3 is CASRDRAFFANTGELFF. Written as DNA, the CDR3 is TGTGCCAGCCGGGACAGGGCCTTCTTCGCGAACACCGGGGAGCTGTTTTTT.

In this sample, this clone turned up a few times. V and J are TRBV5-8 and TRBJ2-1; the D is unclear. The V gene's germline CDR1 is SGHTS and CDR2 YDEGEE. With 2 bases removed from V and 3 bases from J, the gap between germline ends came to 15 bases. This CDR3 is 16 amino acids long. CDR3 coding DNA: TGTGCCAGCAGCTTAAACACTAACTCTATCTACAATGAGCAGTTCTTC. It translates to CASSLNTNSIYNEQFF.

The CDR3 loop reads CASSRNRVVGNEQFF. In nucleotides, the CDR3 is TGTGCCAGCAGCCGCAACAGGGTGGTGGGGAATGAGCAGTTCTTC. V usage is TRBV5-6 and J usage is TRBJ2-1, with a possible D match to TRBD1 (6 bases). The CDR3 is made up of 15 amino acids. The V gene lost 4 bases and the J gene lost 7 bases, with 18 bases spanning the gap. Germline loops: CDR1 SGHDT, CDR2 YYEEEE.

This chain connects TRBV7-6 to TRBJ2-7; 7 bases are a match to TRBD1. Trimming removed 1 base from V and 2 bases from J; junction bases left unmatched: 11. The CDR3 has 17 amino acids. CDR1 and CDR2 from the germline V gene are SGHVS and FNYEAQ. CDR3 nucleotides: TGTGCCAGCAGCTTAGGGACAGGATCATCTAGGGCCTACGAGCAGTACTTC. This codes for CASSLGTGSSRAYEQYF.

The gene calls are TRBV5-1 and TRBJ2-3; D is possibly TRBD1 (6 bases). CDR1 is SGHRS, CDR2 YFSETQ, per germline. This CDR3 region has 13 residues. The V end lost 7 bases, the J end lost 4 bases, and 13 bases lay between the germline ends. The CDR3 sequence is CASGTGLADTQYF. The CDR3 nucleotides read TGCGCCAGCGGTACAGGGTTAGCAGATACGCAGTATTTT.

The gene calls are TRBV7-8 and TRBJ2-7; D is perhaps TRBD2 (7 bases). The CDR3 covers 18 residues. The V gene lost 5 bases and the J gene lost 4 bases, with 27 bases spanning the gap. The germline gives CDR1 SGHVS, CDR2 FQNEAQ. This chain's CDR3 is CASSLKGGGGIPKYEQYF. The CDR3 DNA reads TGTGCCAGCAGCCTCAAAGGGGGGGGCGGTATCCCCAAATACGAGCAGTACTTC.

The chain joins TRBV9 to TRBJ2-3; no clear D. The CDR3 is 12 amino acids. Germline CDR1 is SGDLS and CDR2 is YYNGEE. Trimming removed 0 bases at V and 4 bases at J, with 3 bases between. The CDR3 here is CASSVASDTQYF. CDR3 bases: TGTGCCAGCAGCGTAGCATCAGATACGCAGTATTTT.

The rearrangement links TRBV9 to TRBJ1-1; tentatively, D is TRBD1 (6 bases). CDR1 is SGDLS, CDR2 YYNGEE, per germline. Trimming removed 0 bases from V and 4 bases from J, with 16 bases in between. This CDR3 region has 16 residues. CDR3 coding DNA: TGTGCCAGCAGCGTAGGGTCAGGGGCCATGTTCACTGAAGCTTTCTTT. Translating it yields CASSVGSGAMFTEAFF.

V is TRBV2 and J is TRBJ2-7; 8 bases align to TRBD2. After removal of 2 bases from V and 4 bases from J, the junction contained 7 bases not matched to a gene. The germline V gene has CDR1 SNHLY and CDR2 FYNNEI. The CDR3 contains 15 residues. CDR3 sequence (DNA): TGTGCCAGCAGTGAAAGAGCGGGGGTAAAGTACGAGCAGTACTTC. Its protein is CASSERAGVKYEQYF.

This chain links TRBV5-1 with TRBJ1-1, with D unresolved. Deletions cut 4 bases from V and 9 bases from J, with 22 bases between. From germline, CDR1 is SGHRS and CDR2 YFSETQ. This CDR3 spans 15 amino acids. The CDR3 region is CASSRSTRGNGKAFF. CDR3 DNA: TGCGCCAGCAGCAGGTCGACACGGGGTAATGGGAAAGCTTTCTTT.

In its sample, this clone was seen once. The J gene is TRBJ1-4, the V gene TRBV6-4, with 8 nucleotides matching TRBD1. The CDR3 length is 15 residues. Losses at the gene ends were 4 bases for V and 5 bases for J; bases not matched to a gene: 6. Germline V lookup: CDR1 MRHNA, CDR2 SNTAGT. CDR3 nucleotides: TGTGCCAGCAGTGTACGCGGGACAGGAAATGAAAAACTGTTTTTT. It is translated as CASSVRGTGNEKLFF.

The sample holds one count of this clone. The chain employs TRBV6-5 and TRBJ2-2; no clear D gene. The CDR3 is 15 amino acids. V gave up 7 bases and J gave up 6 bases, with 18 bases separating them. CDR1 is MNHEY, CDR2 SVGAGI, per germline. The CDR3 nucleotides are TGTGCCAGCACCTACGGGTCACCCCGGGCCGGGGAGCTGTTTTTT. This sequence encodes CASTYGSPRAGELFF.

The CDR3 protein is CASKDRGHGEQYF. For the CDR3, the DNA is TGTGCCAGCAAGGACAGGGGGCATGGCGAGCAGTACTTC. The J gene is TRBJ2-7, the V gene TRBV7-9; 11 bases fit TRBD1. The length of the CDR3 is 13 residues. The V gene end was trimmed by 7 bases and the J gene end by 6 bases; junction bases not matched to a gene: 5. Germline CDR1 and CDR2: SEHNR and FQNEAQ (reference sequence).

The genes are TRBV18 and TRBJ2-7; TRBD1 is a possible D gene (6 bases). The V gene's germline CDR1 is KGHSH and CDR2 LQKENI. The CDR3 consists of 15 residues. V lost 4 bases, J lost 0 bases, and 13 bases lay in between. The CDR3 loop is CASSHPGVPSYEQYF. CDR3 DNA: TGTGCCAGCTCACACCCAGGGGTCCCCTCCTACGAGCAGTACTTC.